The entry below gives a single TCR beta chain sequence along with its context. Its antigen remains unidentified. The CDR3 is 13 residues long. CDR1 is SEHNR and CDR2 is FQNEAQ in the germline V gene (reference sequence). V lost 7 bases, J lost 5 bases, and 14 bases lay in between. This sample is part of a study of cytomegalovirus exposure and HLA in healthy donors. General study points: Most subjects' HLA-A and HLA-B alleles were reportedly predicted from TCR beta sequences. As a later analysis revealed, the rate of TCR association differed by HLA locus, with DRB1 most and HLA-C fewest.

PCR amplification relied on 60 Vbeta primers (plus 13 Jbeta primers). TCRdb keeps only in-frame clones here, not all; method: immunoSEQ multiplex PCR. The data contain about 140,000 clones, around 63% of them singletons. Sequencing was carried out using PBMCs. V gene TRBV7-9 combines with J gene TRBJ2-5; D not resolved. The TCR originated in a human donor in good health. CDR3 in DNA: TGTGCCAGCATTCAACTACCCCTTGAGACCCAGTACTTC. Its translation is CASIQLPLETQYF.